This T cell receptor (beta chain) was profiled in a study of blood T cell repertoires in COVID-19. This CDR3 is 14 amino acids long. The V end lost 2 bases, the J end lost 4 bases, and 11 bases lay between the germline ends. The germline V gene has CDR1 KGHDR and CDR2 SFDVKD. Within 2 weeks before study entry, exposed participants met a COVID-19 case. Original handling: Reference gene primer amplification yielded estimated nucleated cell counts. Only in-frame clones appear in the TCRdb table, and some are missing; sequencing was by immunoSEQ multiplex PCR. V and J calls and clone size follow that table, whereas D and trimming were derived from the DNA. The table shows approximately 270,000 clones, with approximately 90% occurring only once.

This sequence was found in a man between 35 and 55 years old who had been exposed to COVID-19. The chain is built from TRBV24-1 and TRBJ2-7; a possible D gene is TRBD2 (6 bases). Specimen: PBMCs or T cells enriched from blood (not recorded which). CDR3 sequence: CATSDSGSSYEQYF. The CDR3 DNA follows: TGTGCCACCAGTGATTCCGGGAGCTCATACGAGCAGTACTTC.